Listed below are T cell receptor beta chains from one sample, sequenced in a study of glioma-infiltrating T cells after dendritic cell vaccination. The assay was immunoSEQ multiplex PCR, and TCRdb's table has in-frame clones only and misses some. Of more than 85,000 clones listed, more than 75% are singletons. The sample in question was blood, obtained before dendritic cell vaccination. These receptors originate from a human donor with glioblastoma. The CDR3 runs from the conserved cysteine through the conserved F or W. The order of the fields is clone size, V gene, J gene, D gene, CDR3 protein, CDR3 DNA. D genes are given only for firm matches. Only part of the rows carry a size: once, few, many, or a class if the clone is expanded.

>-|TRBV2|TRBJ2-3|-
CASSDPGRVSDTQYF
TGTGCCAGCAGTGATCCCGGTCGGGTATCGGATACGCAGTATTTT
>-|TRBV5-1|TRBJ2-7|-
CASSLAGLEVEQYF
TGCGCCAGCAGCTTGGCTGGGTTAGAGGTCGAGCAGTACTTC
>-|TRBV5-6|TRBJ1-3|-
CASSFVDSRSGNTIYF
TGTGCCAGCAGCTTTGTGGACAGCCGCTCTGGAAACACCATATATTTT
>-|TRBV6-1|TRBJ2-5|TRBD2
CASSPGTSEETQYF
TGTGCCAGCAGTCCGGGGACTAGCGAAGAGACCCAGTACTTC
>-|TRBV27|TRBJ1-2|TRBD1
CASSLTGTGDNYGYTF
TGTGCCAGCAGTTTAACCGGGACAGGGGATAACTATGGCTACACCTTC
>-|TRBV5-1|TRBJ1-2|TRBD1
CASSLGGQGYYGYTF
TGCGCCAGCAGCTTGGGGGGACAGGGATACTATGGCTACACCTTC
>-|TRBV4-1|TRBJ2-3|TRBD2
CASSGGARTDTQYF
TGCGCCTCTAGCGGGGGGGCTCGCACAGATACGCAGTATTTT
>once|TRBV11-3|TRBJ1-1|-
CASSPNRDTEAFF
TGTGCCAGCAGCCCCAACAGGGACACTGAAGCTTTCTTT
>-|TRBV6-5|TRBJ2-4|TRBD2
CASSLTSGIRNIQYF
TGTGCCAGCAGTCTGACTAGCGGGATTCGAAACATTCAGTACTTC
>few|TRBV11-2|TRBJ2-7|TRBD2
CASSSIAGVYEQYF
TGTGCCAGCAGCTCAATAGCGGGAGTCTACGAGCAGTACTTC
>-|TRBV4-3|TRBJ1-1|-
CASSQVLGTDNTEAFF
TGCGCCAGCAGCCAAGTGTTAGGAACAGACAACACTGAAGCTTTCTTT
>once|TRBV29-1|TRBJ2-2|TRBD2
CSAPRGDTGELFF
TGCAGCGCTCCACGGGGGGACACCGGGGAGCTGTTTTTT
>-|TRBV5-6|TRBJ1-3|TRBD1
CASTRQGSGNTIYF
TGTGCCAGCACCCGACAGGGGTCCGGAAACACCATATATTTT
>-|TRBV5-1|TRBJ2-5|TRBD1
CASSLQGQETQYF
TGCGCCAGCAGCTTACAGGGGCAAGAGACCCAGTACTTC
>-|TRBV11-3|TRBJ2-5|-
CASSVPGTQRETQYF
TGTGCCAGCAGCGTCCCCGGGACTCAGAGGGAGACCCAGTACTTC
>-|TRBV28|TRBJ1-2|-
CASSLGGSYIYGYTF
TGTGCCAGCAGTTTGGGGGGGTCCTACATCTATGGCTACACCTTC
>once|TRBV27|TRBJ1-5|-
CASSISKGAYSNQPQHF
TGTGCCAGCAGTATCAGTAAAGGGGCCTATAGCAATCAGCCCCAGCATTTT
>-|TRBV7-9|TRBJ2-1|TRBD2
CASSQRTSGGRIYNEQFF
TGTGCCAGCAGCCAGAGGACTAGCGGGGGGAGAATCTACAATGAGCAGTTCTTC
>-|TRBV10-3|TRBJ2-5|-
CAISPRGQETQYF
TGTGCCATCAGCCCCCGCGGGCAAGAGACCCAGTACTTC
>-|TRBV5-6|TRBJ2-4|TRBD2
CASSLLPSGRTDIQYF
TGTGCCAGCAGCTTGCTTCCTAGCGGGAGAACGGACATTCAGTACTTC
>-|TRBV6-5|TRBJ1-2|-
CASSIQGIYGYTF
TGTGCCAGCAGCATACAGGGAATCTATGGCTACACCTTC
>-|TRBV5-6|TRBJ2-1|-
CASSPTLVREQFF
TGTGCCAGCAGCCCGACACTAGTTCGGGAGCAGTTCTTC
>-|TRBV10-1|TRBJ2-3|TRBD2
CASSEFRAGGTDTQYF
TGCGCCAGCAGTGAATTTCGAGCGGGAGGCACAGATACGCAGTATTTT
>once|TRBV14|TRBJ1-4|-
CASSQSHGVYGTTNEKLFF
TGTGCCAGCAGCCAATCTCACGGGGTTTATGGGACTACTAATGAAAAACTGTTTTTT
>-|TRBV5-1|TRBJ2-7|-
CASRGGGYEQYF
TGCGCCAGCAGGGGGGGTGGCTACGAGCAGTACTTC
>few|TRBV5-8|TRBJ1-3|TRBD1
CASSPSHLTTGTGNTIYF
TGTGCCAGCAGCCCCAGCCATTTGACGACAGGGACTGGAAACACCATATATTTT
>-|TRBV7-2|TRBJ2-1|TRBD2
CASSLAGLSNEQFF
TGTGCCAGCAGCTTAGCGGGACTATCAAATGAGCAGTTCTTC
>-|TRBV18|TRBJ2-7|-
CASSPTTASYEQYF
TGTGCCAGCTCACCAACGACAGCCTCCTACGAGCAGTACTTC
>-|TRBV5-4|TRBJ1-1|-
CASTTRQVLNTEAFF
TGTGCCAGCACCACACGACAGGTTCTTAACACTGAAGCTTTCTTT
>-|TRBV5-1|TRBJ2-7|TRBD1
CASSLAGTGRDEQYF
TGCGCCAGCAGCTTGGCCGGGACAGGGAGGGACGAGCAGTACTTC
>few|TRBV21-1|TRBJ1-2|-
CASSTPHSLGYYGYTF
TGTGCCAGCAGCACCCCGCACAGCCTGGGCTACTATGGCTACACCTTC
>-|TRBV28|TRBJ2-2|-
CASSWDWTTGELFF
TGTGCCAGCAGTTGGGACTGGACCACCGGGGAGCTGTTTTTT
>-|TRBV5-8|TRBJ2-5|TRBD2
CASSSGTSGREETQYF
TGTGCCAGCAGCTCCGGGACTAGCGGGAGGGAAGAGACCCAGTACTTC
>-|TRBV5-4|TRBJ1-1|-
CASSPRGLGNTEAFF
TGTGCCAGCAGTCCTCGTGGCCTTGGGAACACTGAAGCTTTCTTT
>-|TRBV4-3|TRBJ2-1|TRBD2
CASSLGPAGGYNEQFF
TGCGCCAGCAGCCTCGGTCCAGCGGGAGGCTACAATGAGCAGTTCTTC
>-|TRBV9|TRBJ1-2|-
CASSNHYGYTF
TGTGCCAGCAGTAATCACTATGGCTACACCTTC
>-|TRBV11-3|TRBJ1-2|-
CASSSRTAENYGYTF
TGTGCCAGCAGCTCCCGGACAGCCGAGAACTATGGCTACACCTTC
>-|TRBV5-1|TRBJ1-3|-
CASSLDTSGRNTIYF
TGCGCCAGCAGCCTGGACACTTCAGGCAGAAACACCATATATTTT
>-|TRBV11-2|TRBJ2-2|-
CASSWGVAGELFF
TGTGCCAGCAGTTGGGGGGTAGCCGGGGAGCTGTTTTTT
>-|TRBV7-7|TRBJ2-3|TRBD2
CASSLGGSAGGTNTQYF
TGTGCCAGCAGCTTAGGCGGGTCAGCGGGGGGGACAAATACGCAGTATTTT
>-|TRBV4-3|TRBJ2-7|-
CATSLNRSPYEQYF
TGCGCCACCTCCCTGAACAGGAGCCCCTACGAGCAGTACTTC
>few|TRBV19|TRBJ2-1|-
CASSIDLWGTGEFF
TGTGCCAGTAGTATAGATCTCTGGGGAACGGGAGAATTCTTC
>-|TRBV18|TRBJ1-3|TRBD1
CASSPKVGGQGSSGNTIYF
TGTGCCAGCTCACCAAAGGTCGGCGGACAGGGGAGTTCTGGAAACACCATATATTTT
>-|TRBV11-2|TRBJ2-1|TRBD2
CASRGLPGGYNEQFF
TGTGCCAGCAGGGGCCTCCCCGGGGGGTACAATGAGCAGTTCTTC
>-|TRBV6-5|TRBJ1-1|-
CASSPTGASEAFF
TGTGCCAGCAGCCCGACAGGAGCCTCTGAAGCTTTCTTT